Listed here are 4 T cell receptor beta chains from one sample, sequenced in a study of blood T cell repertoires in COVID-19. Using immunoSEQ multiplex PCR, the repertoire was profiled, and TCRdb retains in-frame clones only, with some absent. The profile shows approximately 210,000 clones, around four fifths of them singletons. Specimen: peripheral blood. The receptors originated from a woman of 80 years or more with COVID-19, enrolled during active disease.

V gene TRBV18 combines with J gene TRBJ2-5, with 10 positions matching TRBD1. The V gene end was trimmed by 3 bases and the J gene end by 2 bases; junction bases not matched to a gene: 9. This CDR3 is built from 17 residues. Germline loops: CDR1 KGHSH, CDR2 LQKENI. The CDR3 nucleotides are TGTGCCAGCTCACCGTTTGCCGGGGACAGGGGTCAAGAGACCCAGTACTTC. Residues: CASSPFAGDRGQETQYF.

The genes are TRBV5-1 and TRBJ1-1; a weak D match, TRBD1 (5 bases). V dropped 0 bases and J dropped 0 bases, with 15 bases sitting between them. Germline V gene data show CDR1 as SGHRS and CDR2 as YFSETQ. This CDR3 has 17 residues. CDR3: CASSLAGRGPMNTEAFF. CDR3 bases: TGCGCCAGCAGCTTGGCGGGGAGGGGCCCTATGAACACTGAAGCTTTCTTT.

The V and J genes are TRBV18 and TRBJ2-7; the match to TRBD1 covers 8 bases. Germline assignment: CDR1 KGHSH and CDR2 LQKENI. The CDR3 has 13 residues. V lost 5 bases to trimming and J lost 2 bases; unmatched junction nucleotides: 2. The CDR3 spells CASSATGAYEQYF. In DNA, the CDR3 is TGTGCCAGCTCAGCGACAGGGGCCTACGAGCAGTACTTC.

The CDR3 DNA reads TGCAGCGTTGAGCCGAGCGGGGGGCGAAATGAGCAGTTCTTC. It yields the protein CSVEPSGGRNEQFF. The V gene is TRBV29-1, the J gene TRBJ2-1; 9 bases are shared with TRBD2. Germline CDR1 SQVTM, CDR2 ANQGSEA. The CDR3 length is 14 residues. Trimming removed 3 bases from V and 7 bases from J; junction bases left unmatched: 7.